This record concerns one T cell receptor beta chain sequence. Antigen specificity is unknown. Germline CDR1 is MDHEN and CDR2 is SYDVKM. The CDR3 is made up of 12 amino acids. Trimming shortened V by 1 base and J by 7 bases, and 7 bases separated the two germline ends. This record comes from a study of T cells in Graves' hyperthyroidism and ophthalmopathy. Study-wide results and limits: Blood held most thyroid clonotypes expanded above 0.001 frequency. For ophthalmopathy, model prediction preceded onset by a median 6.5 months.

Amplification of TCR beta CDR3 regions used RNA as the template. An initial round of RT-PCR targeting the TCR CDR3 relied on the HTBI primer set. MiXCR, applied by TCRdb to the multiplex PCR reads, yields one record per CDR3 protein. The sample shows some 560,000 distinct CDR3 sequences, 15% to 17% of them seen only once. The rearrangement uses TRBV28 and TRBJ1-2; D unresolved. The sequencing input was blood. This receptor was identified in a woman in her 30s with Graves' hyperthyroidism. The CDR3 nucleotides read TGTGCCAGCAGTTTATTCAAGGGTGGCTACACCTTC. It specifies CASSLFKGGYTF.